A selection of T cell receptor beta chains follows, all from one sample in a study of blood T cell repertoires in COVID-19. Profiled with immunoSEQ multiplex PCR; TCRdb holds only in-frame clones, not every one. The table has about 170,000 clones, around 79% seen once. Input material: PBMCs or T cells enriched from blood (not recorded which). Source of these receptors: an older woman in a cohort exposed to, infected with or recovered from COVID-19 (not recorded which). Both conserved end residues are part of each CDR3. Each record gives: clone size, D gene, V gene, J gene, CDR3 DNA, CDR3 protein. A D gene is named only where the DNA matches it firmly. Clone size is given for some rows only: seen once, a few or many times, or a class if the clone is expanded.

>.|.|TRBV4-2|TRBJ2-5
TGTGCCAGCAGCCAAGCTGCAGGGGATTTTATAGAGACCCAGTACTTC
CASSQAAGDFIETQYF
>.|.|TRBV28|TRBJ1-1
TGTGCCAGCAGTTTTGGAGGGATAACCACTGAAGCTTTCTTT
CASSFGGITTEAFF
>few|TRBD1|TRBV15|TRBJ2-1
TGTGCCACCAGTAGGGACAGGGTTTCGAATGAGCAGTTCTTC
CATSRDRVSNEQFF
>.|.|TRBV28|TRBJ2-1
TGTGCCAGCAGTCTTGGTGGGAGTCCCTACAATGAGCAGTTCTTC
CASSLGGSPYNEQFF
>.|.|TRBV5-4|TRBJ1-2
TGTGCCAGCAGCTTGGCCTCGGACAGTGTCTATGGCTACACCTTC
CASSLASDSVYGYTF
>.|TRBD1|TRBV30|TRBJ1-5
TGTGCCTGGAGTGTACAGGGGAATCAGCCCCAGCATTTT
CAWSVQGNQPQHF
>once|.|TRBV20-1|TRBJ2-1
TGCAGTGCTAGTACTATAGGAGATGAGCAGTTCTTC
CSASTIGDEQFF
>few|.|TRBV7-9|TRBJ1-5
TGTGCCAGCAGCTCGGACAGCTATCAGCCCCAGCATTTT
CASSSDSYQPQHF
>.|TRBD1|TRBV27|TRBJ1-2
TGTGCCAGCAGTTTCTGGGACAGGGCTGGCTACACCTTC
CASSFWDRAGYTF
>.|.|TRBV25-1|TRBJ1-1
TGTGCCAGCAGTGGACCTCCGGGGTACACTGAAGCTTTCTTT
CASSGPPGYTEAFF
>.|.|TRBV7-6|TRBJ2-3
TGTGCCAGCAGCTATGGGGCAGCCAGCACAGATACGCAGTATTTT
CASSYGAASTDTQYF
>.|TRBD1|TRBV28|TRBJ1-6
TGTGCCAGCAGGGGCGGACAGGGGGGTACCTATAATTCACCCCTCCACTTT
CASRGGQGGTYNSPLHF
>.|.|TRBV27|TRBJ2-6
TGTGCCAGCAGTTTAGGGCAGCCTGGGGCCAACGTCCTGACTTTC
CASSLGQPGANVLTF
>.|TRBD1|TRBV19|TRBJ1-1
TGTGCCAGTAGTTCTCGAGGACAGGGCGGCACTGAAGCTTTCTTT
CASSSRGQGGTEAFF
>.|TRBD2|TRBV28|TRBJ2-5
TGTGCCAGTAGTTTAGCGGGAGCAGGGGAAGAGACCCAGTACTTC
CASSLAGAGEETQYF
>.|.|TRBV20-1|TRBJ2-7
TGCAGTGCTAGTTTCAGCGGAAAGACCTACGAGCAGTACTTC
CSASFSGKTYEQYF
>.|TRBD2|TRBV9|TRBJ2-1
TGTGCCAGCAGCGCAACCTTGGCGGGAGGAGGATACAATGAGCAGTTCTTC
CASSATLAGGGYNEQFF
>once|.|TRBV3-1/TRBV3-2|TRBJ1-2
TGTGCCAGCAGTCAGGGTTCCAACTATGGCTACACCTTC
CASSQGSNYGYTF
>.|.|TRBV7-9|TRBJ2-3
TGTGCCAGCAGCTCCCGACGGGGGACAGATACGCAGTATTTT
CASSSRRGTDTQYF
>.|.|TRBV5-6|TRBJ1-4
TGTGCCAGCAGCTTGAAAAGGACACATAATGAAAAACTGTTTTTT
CASSLKRTHNEKLFF
>.|.|TRBV29-1|TRBJ2-1
TGCAGCGTCAGAACCCGGGGCAATGAGCAGTTCTTC
CSVRTRGNEQFF
>.|.|TRBV3-1/TRBV3-2|TRBJ2-3
TGTGCCAGCAGCTATAGACTGACGCAGTATTTT
CASSYRLTQYF
>once|.|TRBV6-5|TRBJ2-7
TGTGCCAGCAGTTACTCGTTTAAACAGGGAAACTACGAGCAGTACTTC
CASSYSFKQGNYEQYF
>.|.|TRBV9|TRBJ1-2
TGTGCCAGCAGCATTCAGGGCAACTATGGCTACACCTTC
CASSIQGNYGYTF
>.|.|TRBV21-1|TRBJ1-1
TGTGCCAGCAGCAAAGCGAGGCGGAACACTGAAGCTTTCTTT
CASSKARRNTEAFF
>.|TRBD1|TRBV10-3|TRBJ2-6
TGTGCCATCAGTGACGGACAGGCTGGGGCCAACGTCCTGACTTTC
CAISDGQAGANVLTF
>.|TRBD2|TRBV28|TRBJ2-1
TGTGCCAGCAGTCATACCAAAGCTAGCGGGAGGAATGAGCAGTTCTTC
CASSHTKASGRNEQFF
>few|.|TRBV7-8|TRBJ2-3
TGTGCCAGCAGCTTAAAACAGTTCACAGATACGCAGTATTTT
CASSLKQFTDTQYF
>.|.|TRBV12-3/TRBV12-4|TRBJ1-2
TGTGCCAGCAGTCTCCGCCCAGACTATGGCTACACCTTC
CASSLRPDYGYTF
>few|TRBD2|TRBV4-1|TRBJ2-5
TGCGCCAGCAGAGCGGGACTAGCCCTTCTCGGGACCCAGTACTTC
CASRAGLALLGTQYF
>.|TRBD1|TRBV7-2|TRBJ1-5
TGTGCCAGCAGCTTGGGACAGGGCAATCAGCCCCAGCATTTT
CASSLGQGNQPQHF
>.|TRBD1|TRBV10-1|TRBJ1-5
TGCGCCAGCGTCACTGACAGGGTTTGCGGCAATCAGCCCCAGCATTTT
CASVTDRVCGNQPQHF
>once|TRBD2|TRBV5-1|TRBJ2-3
TGCGCCAGCAGCCCGGGACTAGCGGCGAGCACAGATACGCAGTATTTT
CASSPGLAASTDTQYF
>.|.|TRBV6-1|TRBJ2-7
TGTGCCAGCAGTGAAGTTGGGAGGCCCTCCTACGAGCAGTACTTC
CASSEVGRPSYEQYF
>few|TRBD1|TRBV28|TRBJ1-6
TGTGCCAGCAGCTCTACAGGGGGCCTTGATTCACCCCTCCACTTT
CASSSTGGLDSPLHF
>once|TRBD2|TRBV5-1|TRBJ2-2
TGCGCCAGCAGCAGGGGACTAGCGGGAGGAAACACCGGGGAGCTGTTTTTT
CASSRGLAGGNTGELFF
>.|.|TRBV10-3|TRBJ1-2
TGTGCCATCACCCCGGAGGGGATGGGCTATGGCTACACCTTC
CAITPEGMGYGYTF
>.|TRBD2|TRBV5-1|TRBJ2-7
TGCGCCAGCAGCCCGAGCCTAGCGGGAACCTACGAGCAGTACTTC
CASSPSLAGTYEQYF
>.|TRBD2|TRBV6-6|TRBJ2-7
TGTGCCAGCAGTACCACTAGCGCCACCTACGAGCAGTACTTC
CASSTTSATYEQYF
>once|.|TRBV2|TRBJ2-5
TGTGCCAGCAGACAGGGAGAGACCCAGTACTTC
CASRQGETQYF
>.|.|TRBV28|TRBJ1-5
TGTGCCAGCCTCGGCGGGGGGAGCAATCAGCCCCAGCATTTT
CASLGGGSNQPQHF
>.|TRBD1|TRBV6-5|TRBJ1-1
TGTGCCAGCAGTTCATCAGGGGGGTTCCTGAACACTGAAGCTTTCTTT
CASSSSGGFLNTEAFF
>once|TRBD1|TRBV7-3|TRBJ2-3
TGTGCCAGCAGCTCGGGACAGCTCTCCGATACGCAGTATTTT
CASSSGQLSDTQYF
>.|.|TRBV5-4|TRBJ2-5
TGTGCCATCGGACTGAACCAAGAGACCCAGTACTTC
CAIGLNQETQYF
>.|.|TRBV2|TRBJ1-5
TGTGCCAGCAGTGCGGAGGGCCCGAGCAATCAGCCCCAGCATTTT
CASSAEGPSNQPQHF
>.|TRBD1|TRBV7-9|TRBJ1-6
TGTGCCAGCAGCCGAAACAGGGGGCAATCACCCCTCCACTTT
CASSRNRGQSPLHF